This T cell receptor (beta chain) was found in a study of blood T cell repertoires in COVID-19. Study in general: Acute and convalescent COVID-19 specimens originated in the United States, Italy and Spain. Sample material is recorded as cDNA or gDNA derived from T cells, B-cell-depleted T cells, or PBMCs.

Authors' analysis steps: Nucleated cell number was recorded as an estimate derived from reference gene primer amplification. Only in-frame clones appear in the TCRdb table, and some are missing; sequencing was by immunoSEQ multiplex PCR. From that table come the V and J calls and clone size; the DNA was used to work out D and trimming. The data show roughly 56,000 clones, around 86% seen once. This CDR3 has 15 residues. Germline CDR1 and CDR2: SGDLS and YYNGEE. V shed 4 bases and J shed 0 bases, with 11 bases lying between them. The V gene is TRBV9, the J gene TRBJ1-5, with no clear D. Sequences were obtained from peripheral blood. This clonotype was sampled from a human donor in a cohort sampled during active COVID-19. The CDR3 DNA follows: TGTGCCAGCAGCCCCGGGGTCTATAGCAATCAGCCCCAGCATTTT. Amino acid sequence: CASSPGVYSNQPQHF. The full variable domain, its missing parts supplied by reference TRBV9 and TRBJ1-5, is DSGVTQTPKHLITATGQRVTLRCSPRSGDLSVYWYQQSLDQGLQFLIQYYNGEERAKGNILERFSAQQFPDLHSELNLSSLELGDSALYFCASSPGVYSNQPQHFGDGTRLSIL.